This T cell receptor beta chain was sequenced for a study of monozygotic twins with inflammatory bowel disease. The CDR3 loop spans 12 amino acids. Germline loops: CDR1 SGHDT, CDR2 YYEEEE. On this clonotype: No antigen is known for it.

Following a re-call of the 5' RACE reads, TCRdb has one entry per CDR3 protein and lacks DNA. The ten most abundant clones cover about an eighth of a sample with approximately 110,000 distinct CDR3 sequences. The study, taken as a whole, reports: Relative clonotype sharing with others was diminished in IBD patients versus healthy twins, particularly with disease activity. T cell subtypes were not distinguishable in this analysis.

What was sequenced was blood. J is TRBJ2-7 and V is TRBV5-6. This receptor was identified in a human donor with ulcerative colitis or Crohn's disease, or a healthy co-twin of an affected twin (not recorded which). CDR3: CASSFNSYEQYF.